The rows below give T cell receptor beta chains drawn from one sample of a study of blood T cell repertoires in COVID-19. The protocol was immunoSEQ multiplex PCR, while the TCRdb copy is restricted to in-frame clones and leaves out a portion. The sample has about 140,000 clones, roughly 89% seen once; the top ten hold around 1.6%. The specimen was peripheral blood. These receptors all stem from a human donor in a cohort sampled during active COVID-19. CDR3s include the opening cysteine and the closing phenylalanine or tryptophan. Each record gives: CDR3 length, J gene, D gene, V gene, clone size, CDR3 DNA, CDR3 protein. D genes are given only for firm matches. Size is stated for part of the rows, as once, few or many counts, or as a class when the clone is expanded.

15 | TRBJ2-3 | . | TRBV11-1 | . | TGTGCCAGCAGCCCCGATGGGCGCAGCACAGATACGCAGTATTTT | CASSPDGRSTDTQYF
15 | TRBJ1-2 | TRBD1 | TRBV7-9 | . | TGTGCCAGCAGCTTTGGTGATACAGGGGACTATGGCTACACCTTC | CASSFGDTGDYGYTF
16 | TRBJ1-2 | TRBD1 | TRBV11-2 | . | TGTGCCAGCAGCTTAGATGGAGGGACAGGGATCTATGGCTACACCTTC | CASSLDGGTGIYGYTF
15 | TRBJ1-2 | . | TRBV4-3 | once | TGCGCCAGCAGCCAATCAGAGGGGAGGGGACATGGCTACACCTTC | CASSQSEGRGHGYTF
16 | TRBJ2-7 | TRBD2 | TRBV4-2 | once | TGTGCCAGCAGCCAATTTAGCGGGGCTCCGTCCTACGAGCAGTACTTC | CASSQFSGAPSYEQYF
14 | TRBJ2-5 | TRBD1 | TRBV15 | . | TGTGCCACCAGCGTTGACAGGGGGCGAGAGACCCAGTACTTC | CATSVDRGRETQYF
15 | TRBJ1-5 | . | TRBV10-2 | few | TGCGCCAGCAGTGAGTCGACAGTCCAGAATCAGCCCCAGCATTTT | CASSESTVQNQPQHF
17 | TRBJ1-5 | TRBD1 | TRBV19 | . | TGTGCCAGTAGTCCCTTGGGGCAGGGGGCGAGCAATCAGCCCCAGCATTTT | CASSPLGQGASNQPQHF
17 | TRBJ2-4 | . | TRBV5-4 | . | TGTGCCAGCAGCTTGGCCGGACAGTCCGGGGCCAAAAACATTCAGTACTTC | CASSLAGQSGAKNIQYF
15 | TRBJ1-6 | TRBD1 | TRBV2 | once | TGTGCCAGCACTCAGGGGGCTGTCTATAATTCACCCCTCCACTTT | CASTQGAVYNSPLHF
14 | TRBJ1-5 | TRBD1 | TRBV6-6 | . | TGTGCCAGCAGTCGCCGGACAGGGAATCAGCCCCAGCATTTT | CASSRRTGNQPQHF
14 | TRBJ2-7 | TRBD1 | TRBV5-1 | . | TGCGCCAGCAGCGAGACAGGGGGGACCTACGAGCAGTACTTC | CASSETGGTYEQYF
12 | TRBJ1-6 | . | TRBV7-2 | once | TGTGCCAGCAGCCCCACTAGCTCTACCCTCCACTTT | CASSPTSSTLHF
11 | TRBJ1-2 | . | TRBV2 | . | TGTGCCAGCAGTGTCAGGTACGGCTACACCTTC | CASSVRYGYTF
16 | TRBJ2-1 | TRBD1 | TRBV7-9 | . | TGTGCCAGCAGCCCCACCCGGGACAGGGGTTACAATGAGCAGTTCTTC | CASSPTRDRGYNEQFF
14 | TRBJ2-5 | . | TRBV9 | . | TGTGCCAGCAGCCCCCGCCAGGGCGAAGAGACCCAGTACTTC | CASSPRQGEETQYF
14 | TRBJ2-7 | . | TRBV6-5 | . | TGTGCCAGCAGTTATACGCCGGGGGATAATGAGCAGTACTTC | CASSYTPGDNEQYF
15 | TRBJ1-3 | TRBD1 | TRBV5-4 | . | TGTGCCAGCAGCTCGGGGACAGGCTCTGGAAACACCATATATTTT | CASSSGTGSGNTIYF
16 | TRBJ2-1 | . | TRBV5-6 | . | TGTGCCAGCAGCCTTGGGCCGGACAGCCTGACGGACGAGCAGTTCTTC | CASSLGPDSLTDEQFF
14 | TRBJ1-4 | TRBD1 | TRBV6-1 | . | TGTGCCAGCAGTGAAAAAGGACAGGAAGAAAAACTGTTTTTT | CASSEKGQEEKLFF
15 | TRBJ2-3 | . | TRBV25-1 | . | TGTGCCAGCAGTGAATCCACTGCCCGAGGGGATACGCAGTATTTT | CASSESTARGDTQYF
20 | TRBJ2-4 | TRBD1 | TRBV4-1 | . | TGCGCCAGCAGCCAAGATCAGGGACAGGGGGTTCTTGTAGCCAAAAACATTCAGTACTTC | CASSQDQGQGVLVAKNIQYF
15 | TRBJ1-1 | TRBD1 | TRBV6-5 | . | TGTGCCAGCCCCCTCCCCGGGACAGGGGCCACTGAAGCTTTCTTT | CASPLPGTGATEAFF
15 | TRBJ2-3 | . | TRBV6-5 | . | TGTGCCAGCAACCCCTTCAGTCCGAGCACAGATACGCAGTATTTT | CASNPFSPSTDTQYF
15 | TRBJ1-4 | TRBD1 | TRBV4-3 | . | TGCGCCAGCAGCCATTCCGGGACAGGGGCTGAAAAACTGTTTTTT | CASSHSGTGAEKLFF
17 | TRBJ1-6 | . | TRBV5-8 | once | TGTGCCAGCAGCTTGGGCGAACAGAGCTCCTATAATTCACCCCTCCACTTT | CASSLGEQSSYNSPLHF
15 | TRBJ1-2 | TRBD1 | TRBV4-1 | . | TGCGCCAGCAGCCCGCGGGACAGATACAACTATGGCTACACCTTC | CASSPRDRYNYGYTF
15 | TRBJ1-1 | TRBD1 | TRBV4-1 | . | TGCGCCAGCAGTCGGTCGGACAGGGGAAACACTGAAGCTTTCTTT | CASSRSDRGNTEAFF
14 | TRBJ2-7 | TRBD1 | TRBV4-3 | . | TGCGCCAGCAGCCTGGGACAGGGCACCTACGAGCAGTACTTC | CASSLGQGTYEQYF
15 | TRBJ1-1 | TRBD1 | TRBV6-5 | once | TGTGCCAGCAGTTACGGAATACAGGGGGTCACTGAAGCTTTCTTT | CASSYGIQGVTEAFF
15 | TRBJ2-7 | TRBD2 | TRBV20-1 | . | TGCAGTGCTAGTCAACGGGGGGGGCCGTCCTACGAGCAGTACTTC | CSASQRGGPSYEQYF
12 | TRBJ2-3 | . | TRBV27 | . | TGTGCCAGCAGTCCGAGCACAGATACGCAGTATTTT | CASSPSTDTQYF
15 | TRBJ2-3 | TRBD2 | TRBV5-4 | . | TGTGCCAGCAGCTTACTAGCGGGGGACACAGATACGCAGTATTTT | CASSLLAGDTDTQYF
15 | TRBJ2-3 | TRBD1 | TRBV9 | . | TGTGCCAGCAGCGGACGGACAGGGGGCGCAGATACGCAGTATTTT | CASSGRTGGADTQYF
14 | TRBJ1-1 | TRBD1 | TRBV28 | . | TGTGCCAGCACCCTGACAGGGTTTCACACTGAAGCTTTCTTT | CASTLTGFHTEAFF
13 | TRBJ2-7 | . | TRBV12-5 | . | TGTGCTAGTGCCAAAGGGGCATCCTACGAGCAGTACTTC | CASAKGASYEQYF
14 | TRBJ2-2 | TRBD1 | TRBV27 | . | TGTGCCAGCAGAGGGGGCGCCTGGTCCGGGGAGCTGTTTTTT | CASRGGAWSGELFF
16 | TRBJ2-1 | TRBD2 | TRBV15 | few | TGTGCCACCAGCAGAGATTTCAGCGGGGGGCACAATGAGCAGTTCTTC | CATSRDFSGGHNEQFF
13 | TRBJ1-2 | . | TRBV5-5 | . | TGTGCCAGCAGCTTCAGTGGGGGGAATGGCTACACCTTC | CASSFSGGNGYTF
15 | TRBJ2-1 | . | TRBV4-2 | . | TGTGCCAGCAGCCAAGATTACAGCTCCTACAATGAGCAGTTCTTC | CASSQDYSSYNEQFF
17 | TRBJ2-3 | TRBD2 | TRBV6-1 | . | TGTGCCAGCAGTGAAGCGCTTCCGGGGGGTAGCACAGATACGCAGTATTTT | CASSEALPGGSTDTQYF
14 | TRBJ2-2 | TRBD2 | TRBV10-3 | . | TGTGCCATTTCCTCGTTGGGGGGGATCGGGGAGCTGTTTTTT | CAISSLGGIGELFF
15 | TRBJ2-1 | . | TRBV6-1 | . | TGTGCCAGCAGTGAAGCCAGGGCGTCCTACAATGAGCAGTTCTTC | CASSEARASYNEQFF
14 | TRBJ2-2 | . | TRBV9 | . | TGTGCCAGCAGCGTCGGGACTTCCACCGGGGAGCTGTTTTTT | CASSVGTSTGELFF
15 | TRBJ2-1 | TRBD2 | TRBV7-9 | . | TGTGCCAGCAGCCCATCCGGGGTAGCGGGGGGGGAGCAGTTCTTC | CASSPSGVAGGEQFF